These 25 T cell receptor beta chains were sequenced from one sample in a study of OX40 agonist ivuxolimab in advanced cancers. The library came from the immunoSEQ multiplex PCR assay. TCRdb obtained this table from immuneACCESS and retained in-frame rearrangements with V and J assigned. These tables miss some clones; where compared with another copy, unresolved V genes account for less than half of the shortfall, and the remainder is unexplained. Here the sample has roughly 98,000 clones; roughly 80% occur a single time. In total, the top ten clones hold 1.4% to 1.5% of the sample. The specimen comprised CD4+ or CD8+ T cells sorted from blood, sampled in a trial of the OX40 agonist ivuxolimab. Receptor source: an adult with an advanced solid tumor such as melanoma, head and neck, liver or kidney cancer.

This chain joins TRBV28 and TRBJ1-4, with D possibly being TRBD1 (6 bases). Trimming left V 1 base short and J 7 bases short, with 13 bases between. This CDR3 comprises 15 residues. Germline V gene lookup returns CDR1 MDHEN and CDR2 SYDVKM. The CDR3 DNA is TGTGCCAGCAGTTTATCGGGGGCAGGGAGTGAAAAACTGTTTTTT. It translates to CASSLSGAGSEKLFF.

This clone has just a few counts. The chain has TRBV7-8 and TRBJ2-2; D might be TRBD1 (5 bases). V was trimmed by 3 bases and J by 1 base, leaving 9 bases between them. This CDR3 is built from 15 residues. CDR1 and CDR2 (germline): SGHVS, FQNEAQ. The DNA of the CDR3 is TGTGCCAGCAGCTTGACAGAAAAGAACACCGGGGAGCTGTTTTTT. Its protein product is CASSLTEKNTGELFF.

V gene TRBV19 combines with J gene TRBJ1-6; perhaps TRBD1 as D (6 bases). Trimming took off 5 bases at V and 1 base at J, with 18 bases between the two ends. CDR1 and CDR2 from the germline V gene are LNHDA and SQIVND (reference sequence). The CDR3 covers 18 residues. This CDR3 is CASSPPLGAGSYNSPLHF. CDR3 nucleotides: TGTGCCAGTAGTCCCCCCCTGGGGGCCGGGTCCTATAATTCACCCCTCCACTTT.

This chain links TRBV11-1 with TRBJ2-5; 9 bases align to TRBD2. J was trimmed by 5 bases and V by 2 bases; bases with no gene match: 9. The CDR3 runs 16 residues. Germline V gives CDR1 SGHAT, CDR2 FQDESV (reference sequence). This chain's CDR3 is CASSLSIAGVGETQYF. The DNA of the CDR3 is TGTGCCAGCAGCTTATCGATAGCGGGAGTTGGGGAGACCCAGTACTTC.

The chain carries TRBV4-2 and TRBJ1-5, with a possible D match to TRBD1 (6 bases). The CDR3 extends over 18 amino acids. V lost 0 bases and J 0 bases, leaving 15 bases between the germline ends. The germline V gene encodes CDR1 LGHNA and CDR2 YNFKEQ. CDR3 nucleotide sequence: TGTGCCAGCAGCCAAGAGGTGGGGGCGGAATATAGCAATCAGCCCCAGCATTTT. Protein product: CASSQEVGAEYSNQPQHF.

The chain recombines TRBV6-5 with TRBJ1-1, with D perhaps matching TRBD1 (5 bases). V was pared by 2 bases and J by 0 bases, with 10 bases between. Germline CDR1 reads MNHEY; CDR2 reads SVGAGI. The CDR3 spans 15 residues. The CDR3 protein is CASSYTQVVNTEAFF. The CDR3 DNA is TGTGCCAGCAGTTACACACAGGTGGTGAACACTGAAGCTTTCTTT.

This clone has only a few counts. The CDR3 DNA sequence: TGTGCCAGTAGTAGGGACAGGGGCGACGAGCAGTACTTC. Amino acid sequence: CASSRDRGDEQYF. The J gene is TRBJ2-7, the V gene TRBV19, with 10 bases identical to TRBD1. The CDR3 has 13 amino acids. CDR1 and CDR2 from the germline V gene are LNHDA and SQIVND (reference sequence). J was trimmed by 5 bases and V by 4 bases; bases with no gene match: 2.

The rearrangement joins TRBV4-3 to TRBJ1-1; TRBD1 matches 8 bases. The V gene's germline CDR1 is LGHNA and CDR2 YSLEER. The junction had 1 base not matched to a gene; V was cut back by 3 bases and J by 1 base. This CDR3 contains 14 residues. The CDR3 sequence is CASSHGQGNTEAFF. The CDR3 bases are TGCGCCAGCAGCCACGGACAGGGGAACACTGAAGCTTTCTTT.

The genes are TRBV30 and TRBJ2-5, with 8 bases aligning to TRBD1. J gave up 5 bases and V 5 bases, and 7 bases lay outside the gene matches. Looked up from germline, CDR1 is GTSNPN and CDR2 is SVGIG (reference sequence). CDR3 length: 13 amino acids. The DNA of the CDR3 is TGTGCCTGGGTCCGACAGGGGCTGGAGACCCAGTACTTC. It encodes CAWVRQGLETQYF.

The chain combines TRBV11-2 with TRBJ1-1; D ambiguous. The CDR3 loop spans 14 amino acids. Looked up from germline, CDR1 is SGHAT and CDR2 is FQNNGV. V lost 5 bases to trimming and J lost 4 bases, with 14 bases between them. This CDR3 reads CASSLGVLSTEAFF. The CDR3 region has the DNA TGTGCCAGCAGCCTCGGGGTGTTGAGCACTGAAGCTTTCTTT.

The rearrangement joins TRBV27 to TRBJ1-1; no definite D call. The length of the CDR3 is 15 residues. Germline CDR1 and CDR2: MNHEY and SMNVEV (reference sequence). V dropped 3 bases and J dropped 1 base, with 12 bases sitting between them. Here the CDR3 reads CASSFNPGRNTEAFF. In DNA, the CDR3 is TGTGCCAGCAGTTTTAATCCGGGCAGGAACACTGAAGCTTTCTTT.

The chain combines TRBV2 with TRBJ2-5, with 8 bases fitting TRBD1. V was pared by 4 bases and J by 4 bases, with 8 bases of the junction left unmatched. CDR1 is SNHLY and CDR2 is FYNNEI in the germline V gene. CDR3 length: 15 amino acids. CDR3 region: CASSAGTGFGETQYF. The CDR3 region has the DNA TGTGCCAGCAGTGCCGGGACAGGCTTCGGAGAGACCCAGTACTTC. Combining the CDR3 with reference TRBV2 and TRBJ2-5 gives the whole variable domain EPEVTQTPSHQVTQMGQEVILRCVPISNHLYFYWYRQILGQKVEFLVSFYNNEISEKSEIFDDQFSVERPDGSNFTLKIRSTKLEDSAMYFCASSAGTGFGETQYFGPGTRLLVL.

The gene calls are TRBV6-6 and TRBJ1-6; TRBD1 might be the D (5 bases). Germline V gives CDR1 MNHNY, CDR2 SVGAGI (reference sequence). The V and J ends lost 4 bases and 9 bases respectively, with 13 bases between them. The CDR3 is 14 amino acids. For the CDR3, the DNA is TGTGCCAGCAGTTCGGAGCTCGGGGGTTCACCCCTCCACTTT. Protein product: CASSSELGGSPLHF.

The chain employs TRBV19 and TRBJ2-1; D may be TRBD2 (7 bases). Trimming removed 7 bases at V and 4 bases at J, with 14 bases between. Germline values: CDR1 LNHDA, CDR2 SQIVND (reference sequence). This CDR3 region has 14 residues. The CDR3 DNA sequence: TGTGCCAGTAAGGCAGGGGAGGGGTACAATGAGCAGTTCTTC. It is translated as CASKAGEGYNEQFF.

This clone has only one observation. The chain is built from TRBV7-3 and TRBJ2-2; D not resolved. The CDR3 is 14 amino acids. V lost 1 base to trimming and J lost 5 bases, with 8 bases between them. From germline, CDR1 is SGHTA and CDR2 FQGTGA. The CDR3 DNA sequence: TGTGCCAGCAGCTTAAAACCCCTGACCGGGGAGCTGTTTTTT. Translating it yields CASSLKPLTGELFF.

This clone was counted once. The chain recombines TRBV7-9 with TRBJ1-2; D not resolved. Trimming removed 3 bases at V and 3 bases at J, with 8 bases between. Germline V lookup: CDR1 SEHNR, CDR2 FQNEAQ (reference sequence). The CDR3 length is 13 residues. The CDR3 loop is CASSFGVDYGYTF. CDR3 coding DNA: TGTGCCAGCAGCTTTGGGGTTGACTATGGCTACACCTTC. Variable domain in full (rest from reference TRBV7-9 and TRBJ1-2): DTGVSQNPRHKITKRGQNVTFRCDPISEHNRLYWYRQTLGQGPEFLTYFQNEAQLEKSRLLSDRFSAERPKGSFSTLEIQRTEQGDSAMYLCASSFGVDYGYTFGSGTRLTVV.

The chain joins TRBV7-3 to TRBJ2-3, with 12 bases matching TRBD2. This CDR3 contains 15 residues. V was clipped by 8 bases and J by 3 bases; unmatched bases: 6. Germline values: CDR1 SGHTA, CDR2 FQGTGA. In DNA form, the CDR3 reads TGTGCCAGCCCACCGACTAGCGGGGGAACAGATACGCAGTATTTT. Amino acid sequence: CASPPTSGGTDTQYF.

This rearrangement joins TRBV5-1 to TRBJ1-5, with 8 bases identical to TRBD1. CDR3 length: 14 amino acids. V lost 4 bases to trimming and J lost 2 bases; unmatched junction nucleotides: 2. Germline V lookup: CDR1 SGHRS, CDR2 YFSETQ. This CDR3 is CASSPDRGNQPQHF. DNA for the CDR3: TGCGCCAGCAGCCCGGACAGGGGCAATCAGCCCCAGCATTTT.

The V and J genes are TRBV30 and TRBJ2-3; TRBD1 agrees at 11 bases. V shed 1 base and J 3 bases; nucleotides not matched to a gene: 6. Germline V gene lookup returns CDR1 GTSNPN and CDR2 SVGIG (reference sequence). The CDR3 has 16 amino acids. CDR3 region: CAWSAGTGGVTDTQYF. The CDR3 DNA reads TGTGCCTGGAGTGCAGGGACAGGGGGGGTGACAGATACGCAGTATTTT.

This chain joins TRBV4-1 and TRBJ2-7; 9 bases agree with TRBD2. The CDR3 has 18 residues. Germline assignment: CDR1 MGHRA and CDR2 YSYEKL. J gave up 4 bases and V 1 base, and 14 bases lay outside the gene matches. The CDR3 nucleotides read TGCGCCAGCAGCCAAGGTCGGAATCTAGCGGGGCAGAAGTACGAGCAGTACTTC. This translates into CASSQGRNLAGQKYEQYF.

The rearrangement uses TRBV7-2 and TRBJ2-5; TRBD1 matches at 9 bases. CDR3 length: 15 residues. Looked up from germline, CDR1 is SGHTA and CDR2 is FQGNSA. J was trimmed by 4 bases and V by 6 bases; bases with no gene match: 9. CDR3 in DNA: TGTGCCAGCAGAATACCGGGACAGGGCTTAGAGACCCAGTACTTC. Its translation: CASRIPGQGLETQYF.

The chain employs TRBV11-2 and TRBJ2-5; D gene uncertain. The V gene's germline CDR1 is SGHAT and CDR2 FQNNGV. V was shortened by 5 bases and J by 6 bases, with 10 bases between the two germline ends. There are 12 residues in the CDR3. In DNA, the CDR3 is TGTGCCAGCAGCAACCTGGGCCAGACCCAGTACTTC. The encoded protein is CASSNLGQTQYF.

The chain links TRBV2 to TRBJ1-1, with unresolved D. Between the trimmed V and J ends, which lost 0 bases and 1 base, there was a span of 6 bases. The germline gives CDR1 SNHLY, CDR2 FYNNEI. The length of the CDR3 is 14 residues. CDR3 region: CASSEALGNTEAFF. The CDR3 coding sequence is TGTGCCAGCAGTGAAGCCCTTGGGAACACTGAAGCTTTCTTT.

This clone appeared a single time. The chain carries TRBV11-2 and TRBJ1-4, with a weak D call TRBD1 (5 bases). Germline CDR1 and CDR2: SGHAT and FQNNGV. Trimming removed 3 bases from V and 7 bases from J, with 15 bases in between. This CDR3 is built from 15 residues. The CDR3 region is CASSFTGTRGEKLFF. Written as DNA, the CDR3 is TGTGCCAGCAGCTTTACCGGGACCCGGGGTGAAAAACTGTTTTTT.

The chain couples TRBV28 to TRBJ2-1; D perhaps matches TRBD2 (5 bases). CDR3 length: 19 residues. Trimming shortened V by 7 bases and J by 4 bases, and 29 bases separated the two germline ends. The germline V gene encodes CDR1 MDHEN and CDR2 SYDVKM. The CDR3 DNA reads TGTGCCAGCACTCACCGGAGAGGGCAAGCGTCGGGTCTATACAATGAGCAGTTCTTC. Translating it yields CASTHRRGQASGLYNEQFF.